The next 31 T cell receptor beta chains were all read from a single sample in a study of OX40 agonist ivuxolimab in advanced cancers. Profiling relied on immunoSEQ multiplex PCR, and the TCRdb table lists in-frame clones only, not all of them. In the table there are some 97,000 clones, 80% to 95% of which are singletons. The sequenced sample was CD4+ or CD8+ T cells sorted from blood, obtained in a trial of the OX40 agonist ivuxolimab. These receptor sequences come from an adult with an advanced solid tumor such as melanoma, head and neck, liver or kidney cancer.

This chain uses TRBV15 with TRBJ1-3; D gene unclear. CDR1 LNHNV and CDR2 YYDKDF come from the germline V gene (reference sequence). Between the trimmed V and J ends, which lost 1 base and 8 bases, there was a span of 6 bases. This CDR3 has 12 residues. The CDR3 sequence is CATSRGVDTIYF. Written as DNA, the CDR3 is TGTGCCACCAGCAGAGGGGTTGACACCATATATTTT.

To note about this clone: Additional DNA sequences in this sample encode the identical CDR3. The chain employs TRBV18 and TRBJ1-5, with 9 bases aligning to TRBD1. CDR1 and CDR2 (germline): KGHSH, LQKENI. There are 15 residues in the CDR3. V lost 3 bases and J lost 0; bases outside the gene matches: 0. The CDR3 protein is CASSPGQGSNQPQHF. DNA of the CDR3: TGTGCCAGCTCACCGGGACAGGGTAGCAATCAGCCCCAGCATTTT.

The V gene is TRBV6-5, the J gene TRBJ2-5; D is perhaps TRBD1 (6 bases). Trimming removed 6 bases at V and 5 bases at J, with 16 bases between. Germline-derived CDR1 and CDR2 are MNHEY and SVGAGI. The CDR3 is 14 amino acids. DNA for the CDR3: TGTGCCAGCAGACCTATAGGGGGTTGGGAGACCCAGTACTTC. Translated, it gives CASRPIGGWETQYF.

The chain combines TRBV28 with TRBJ2-2; D gene unclear. The V and J ends lost 6 bases and 4 bases respectively, with 18 bases between them. From germline, CDR1 is MDHEN and CDR2 SYDVKM. This CDR3 spans 16 amino acids. The CDR3 nucleotides read TGTGCCAGCAGCACTCTCTGGGCGCGAAGCACCGGGGAGCTGTTTTTT. It specifies CASSTLWARSTGELFF.

This rearrangement joins TRBV6-6 to TRBJ1-5; possibly TRBD1 for D (5 bases). This CDR3 comprises 14 residues. In germline, CDR1 is MNHNY, CDR2 SVGAGI (reference sequence). V lost 0 bases and J lost 7, with 10 bases in between. CDR3 residues: CASSYSSGDQPQHF. DNA of the CDR3: TGTGCCAGCAGTTACTCCTCCGGGGACCAGCCCCAGCATTTT.

The chain combines TRBV7-3 with TRBJ2-5; D unresolved. This CDR3 is 13 amino acids long. The V end was cut by 5 bases, the J end by 3 bases, with 10 bases between. CDR1 is SGHTA, CDR2 FQGTGA, per germline. CDR3 amino acids: CASSPSREETQYF. CDR3 DNA sequence: TGTGCCAGCAGCCCTTCCCGGGAAGAGACCCAGTACTTC.

V gene TRBV5-4 combines with J gene TRBJ2-7; a weak D match, TRBD2 (6 bases). This CDR3 spans 15 amino acids. CDR1 SGHNT and CDR2 YYREEE come from the germline V gene (reference sequence). Trimming removed 1 base at V and 0 bases at J, with 11 bases between. CDR3 sequence: CASSLPGDRSYEQYF. The CDR3 coding sequence is TGTGCCAGCAGCTTGCCGGGGGACCGCTCCTACGAGCAGTACTTC. The complete variable domain, with remaining parts taken from reference TRBV5-4 and TRBJ2-7, reads ETGVTQSPTHLIKTRGQQVTLRCSSQSGHNTVSWYQQALGQGPQFIFQYYREEENGRGNFPPRFSGLQFPNYSSELNVNALELDDSALYLCASSLPGDRSYEQYFGPGTRLTVT.

The chain links TRBV7-6 to TRBJ2-1, with D possibly being TRBD2 (6 bases). This CDR3 comprises 15 residues. Germline V gene lookup returns CDR1 SGHVS and CDR2 FNYEAQ. V dropped 0 bases and J dropped 4 bases, with 10 bases sitting between them. DNA of the CDR3: TGTGCCAGCAGCTTAGCGTTAGCGGCTTACAATGAGCAGTTCTTC. It yields the protein CASSLALAAYNEQFF.

The rearrangement uses TRBV19 and TRBJ1-5; no clear D. Germline V gene data show CDR1 as LNHDA and CDR2 as SQIVND (reference sequence). The V gene lost 3 bases and the J gene lost 5 bases, with 14 bases spanning the gap. The CDR3 sequence is 15 residues long. The CDR3 loop is CASSIKVSEDQPQHF. DNA for the CDR3: TGTGCCAGTAGTATTAAAGTGTCAGAAGATCAGCCCCAGCATTTT.

The chain joins TRBV21-1 to TRBJ2-2; no check of the table's D call, TRBD2, against the DNA was made. TRBV21-1 is a listed pseudogene. The CDR3 totals 16 residues. The CDR3 sequence: CASSKEREVTTGELFF. CDR3 in DNA: TGTGCCAGCAGCAAGGAGCGGGAGGTTACCACCGGGGAGCTGTTTTTT.

The chain's CDR3 is CASIHRGYNEQFF. The CDR3 nucleotides read TGTGCCAGCATCCACAGGGGCTACAATGAGCAGTTCTTC. The rearrangement joins TRBV5-4 to TRBJ2-1; TRBD1 agrees at 7 bases. Germline assignment: CDR1 SGHNT and CDR2 YYREEE (reference sequence). There are 13 residues in the CDR3. After removal of 6 bases from V and 3 bases from J, the junction contained 3 bases not matched to a gene.

The chain links TRBV5-4 to TRBJ2-7; D is ambiguous. V was cut by 5 bases and J by 0 bases, with 9 bases left in between. Germline V gene data show CDR1 as SGHNT and CDR2 as YYREEE (reference sequence). The length of the CDR3 is 13 residues. CDR3 in amino acids: CASSLGYSYEQYF. As DNA, the CDR3 is TGTGCCAGCAGTCTGGGATACTCCTACGAGCAGTACTTC.

The table lists this clone with a count of one. The rearrangement links TRBV28 to TRBJ1-5; D possibly corresponds to TRBD1 (5 bases). Germline values: CDR1 MDHEN, CDR2 SYDVKM. Trimming removed 4 bases at V and 2 bases at J, with 12 bases between. The CDR3 consists of 15 residues. The CDR3 DNA is TGTGCCAGCAGTTGGGGGGTTTCGGGCAATCAGCCCCAGCATTTT. Its protein product is CASSWGVSGNQPQHF. Using reference TRBV28 and TRBJ1-5 for the parts outside the CDR3, the full variable domain is DVKVTQSSRYLVKRTGEKVFLECVQDMDHENMFWYRQDPGLGLRLIYFSYDVKMKEKGDIPEGYSVSREKKERFSLILESASTNQTSMYLCASSWGVSGNQPQHFGDGTRLSIL.

This chain links TRBV7-2 with TRBJ1-1; D is unresolved. V was pared by 5 bases and J by 1 base, with 8 bases between. Germline values: CDR1 SGHTA, CDR2 FQGNSA. There are 13 residues in the CDR3. This CDR3 is CASSPYRNTEAFF. DNA for the CDR3: TGTGCCAGCAGCCCGTACAGGAACACTGAAGCTTTCTTT.

This sequence joins TRBV4-2 and TRBJ1-5; D is ambiguous. The CDR3 sequence is 14 residues long. Per germline, CDR1 LGHNA and CDR2 YNFKEQ. The V end lost 2 bases, the J end lost 9 bases, and 14 bases lay between the germline ends. For the CDR3, the DNA is TGTGCCAGCAGCCAACCGGGCCGACATCCGCCCCAGCATTTT. Amino acids: CASSQPGRHPPQHF.

This clone is a singleton in its sample. The chain couples TRBV2 to TRBJ2-3; 8 bases are shared with TRBD2. This CDR3 has 15 amino acids. The V and J ends lost 5 bases and 4 bases, in that order; junction bases with no gene match: 8. Germline CDR1 SNHLY, CDR2 FYNNEI. CDR3 nucleotide sequence: TGTGCCAGCAGTTCCCCTAGCGGGCGGGCAGATACGCAGTATTTT. This gives the protein CASSSPSGRADTQYF.

V gene TRBV6-5 combines with J gene TRBJ1-1, with D perhaps TRBD1 (6 bases). Germline loops: CDR1 MNHEY, CDR2 SVGAGI. The CDR3 loop spans 14 amino acids. The V and J ends lost 2 bases and 1 base respectively, with 8 bases between them. For the CDR3, the DNA is TGTGCCAGCAGTTACGGACAGCAGAACACTGAAGCTTTCTTT. Protein sequence: CASSYGQQNTEAFF.

The chain has TRBV14 and TRBJ2-7; a weak D match, TRBD1 (5 bases). V lost 4 bases and J 2 bases, leaving 12 bases between the germline ends. Germline V CDR1 and CDR2: SGHDN, FVKESK. The CDR3 contains 14 residues. The CDR3 DNA reads TGTGCCAGCAGCCGCCAGGGTATCCCCTACGAGCAGTACTTC. It encodes CASSRQGIPYEQYF. The entire variable domain, with the rest obtained from reference TRBV14 and TRBJ2-7, is as follows: EAGVTQFPSHSVIEKGQTVTLRCDPISGHDNLYWYRRVMGKEIKFLLHFVKESKQDESGMPNNRFLAERTGGTYSTLKVQPAELEDSGVYFCASSRQGIPYEQYFGPGTRLTVT.

This chain joins TRBV6-1 and TRBJ1-2; 8 bases line up with TRBD1. The germline CDR1 and CDR2 sequences are MNHNS and SASEGT. Unmatched junction bases numbered 10, after V lost 5 bases and J lost 5 bases. The CDR3 is 15 residues long. For the CDR3, the DNA is TGTGCCAGCAGTAACCAGGGGGCATTTTTTTATGGCTACACCTTC. Its translation is CASSNQGAFFYGYTF.

This rearrangement joins TRBV6-5 to TRBJ2-7; 9 nucleotides line up with TRBD2. Germline trimming cut 10 bases from V and 5 bases from J; bases unmatched to any gene: 6. The V gene's germline CDR1 is MNHEY and CDR2 SVGAGI. The CDR3 consists of 12 residues. The CDR3 loop reads CATNSGSNEQYF. The CDR3 nucleotides read TGTGCCACCAATAGCGGGAGTAACGAGCAGTACTTC.

The chain carries TRBV25-1 and TRBJ2-1, with 9 bases lining up with TRBD1. Trimming cost V 3 bases and J 1 base; bases outside gene matches: 7. Germline CDR1 is MGHDK and CDR2 is SYGVNS. There are 17 residues in the CDR3. The CDR3 spells CASSDTGGDWSYNEQFF. CDR3 bases: TGTGCCAGCAGTGATACAGGGGGCGATTGGTCCTACAATGAGCAGTTCTTC.

The chain couples TRBV19 to TRBJ1-3; maybe TRBD1 (5 bases). This CDR3 spans 15 amino acids. V lost 5 bases to trimming and J lost 1 base, with 12 bases between them. Germline CDR1 and CDR2: LNHDA and SQIVND (reference sequence). The CDR3 reads CASSYDGTSGNTIYF. DNA of the CDR3: TGTGCCAGTAGTTACGACGGGACGTCTGGAAACACCATATATTTT.

The rearrangement links TRBV19 to TRBJ1-5; possible D gene TRBD1, 5 bases. CDR3 length: 15 amino acids. Trimming cost V 5 bases and J 3 bases, with 14 bases left between them. Germline V CDR1 and CDR2: LNHDA, SQIVND (reference sequence). The CDR3 DNA reads TGTGCCAGTAGTCCAAGGTCCAGGGACAATCAGCCCCAGCATTTT. Protein product: CASSPRSRDNQPQHF.

The rearrangement joins TRBV5-1 to TRBJ1-1; 7 bases line up with TRBD1. The CDR3 loop spans 16 amino acids. Germline CDR1 SGHRS, CDR2 YFSETQ. J was trimmed by 1 base and V by 3 bases; bases with no gene match: 9. The DNA of the CDR3 is TGCGCCAGCAGCTCTCCGGAGACAGGGTCGAACACTGAAGCTTTCTTT. Translating gives CASSSPETGSNTEAFF.

The chain links TRBV28 to TRBJ2-5; D call uncertain. Germline-derived CDR1 and CDR2 are MDHEN and SYDVKM. The CDR3 is 14 amino acids. Trimming removed 5 bases at V and 5 bases at J, with 15 bases between. The CDR3 sequence: CASSPPPSQETQYF. The CDR3 DNA sequence: TGTGCCAGCAGTCCCCCTCCGTCACAGGAGACCCAGTACTTC.

The chain joins TRBV2 to TRBJ1-4, with D perhaps matching TRBD1 (5 bases). Germline V gene sequence: CDR1 SNHLY, CDR2 FYNNEI. This CDR3 is built from 15 residues. V lost 2 bases to trimming and J lost 7 bases, with 14 bases between them. CDR3 coding DNA: TGTGCCAGCAGTGAATCGCGGACGGGACCTGAAAAACTGTTTTTT. Protein: CASSESRTGPEKLFF.

The CDR3 sequence: CASWDRGRNIQYF. For the CDR3, the DNA is TGTGCCTCCTGGGACAGGGGTAGGAACATTCAGTACTTC. This sequence joins TRBV28 and TRBJ2-4, with 10 bases aligning to TRBD1. The V gene's germline CDR1 is MDHEN and CDR2 SYDVKM. V was pared by 11 bases and J by 7 bases, with 8 bases of the junction left unmatched. The length of the CDR3 is 13 residues. Full variable domain (outside the CDR3, taken from reference TRBV28 and TRBJ2-4): DVKVTQSSRYLVKRTGEKVFLECVQDMDHENMFWYRQDPGLGLRLIYFSYDVKMKEKGDIPEGYSVSREKKERFSLILESASTNQTSMYLCASWDRGRNIQYFGAGTRLSVL.

This sequence joins TRBV19 and TRBJ2-1, with D possibly TRBD2 on 6 matching bases. Germline V gene sequence: CDR1 LNHDA, CDR2 SQIVND (reference sequence). Trimming shortened V by 2 bases and J by 10 bases, and 15 bases separated the two germline ends. This CDR3 is built from 14 residues. The CDR3 DNA reads TGTGCCAGTAGTATAACCGGGACTCCAGGGGAGCAGTTCTTC. Translated, it gives CASSITGTPGEQFF.

The chain combines TRBV4-1 with TRBJ2-3; D might be TRBD2 (6 bases). V lost 0 bases to trimming and J lost 2 bases, with 12 bases between them. The CDR3 is 16 residues long. The germline CDR1 and CDR2 sequences are MGHRA and YSYEKL. CDR3 nucleotides: TGCGCCAGCAGCCAAGATCGGGGGAGAACCACAGATACGCAGTATTTT. The encoded protein is CASSQDRGRTTDTQYF.

The rearrangement links TRBV5-4 to TRBJ1-2; no clear D gene. The CDR3 loop spans 14 amino acids. From germline, CDR1 is SGHNT and CDR2 YYREEE (reference sequence). V lost 6 bases and J 0 bases, leaving 12 bases between the germline ends. The CDR3 nucleotides are TGTGCCAGCACCCCCCGGGGAACTAACTATGGCTACACCTTC. Protein product: CASTPRGTNYGYTF.

The gene calls are TRBV28 and TRBJ1-1; 8 bases agree with TRBD1. The junction had 10 bases not matched to a gene; V was cut back by 5 bases and J by 11 bases. This CDR3 spans 13 amino acids. Germline V gene data show CDR1 as MDHEN and CDR2 as SYDVKM. In nucleotides, the CDR3 is TGTGCCAGCAGTAAATACAGGGGGAAGGGGGCTTTCTTT. It codes for CASSKYRGKGAFF.